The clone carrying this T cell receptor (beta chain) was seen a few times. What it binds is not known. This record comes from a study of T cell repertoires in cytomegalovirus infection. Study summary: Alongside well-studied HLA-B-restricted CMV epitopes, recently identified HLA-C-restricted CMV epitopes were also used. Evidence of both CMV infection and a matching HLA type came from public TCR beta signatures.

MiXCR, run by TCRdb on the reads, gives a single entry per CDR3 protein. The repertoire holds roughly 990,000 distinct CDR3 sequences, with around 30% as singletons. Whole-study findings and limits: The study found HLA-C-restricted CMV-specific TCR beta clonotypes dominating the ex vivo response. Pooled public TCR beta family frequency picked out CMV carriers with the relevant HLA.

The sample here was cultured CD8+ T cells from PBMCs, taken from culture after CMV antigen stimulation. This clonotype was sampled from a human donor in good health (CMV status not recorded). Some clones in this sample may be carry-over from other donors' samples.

Written as DNA, the CDR3 is TGTGCCAGCAGCTTGACACCCTATGGCTACACCTTC. Protein sequence: CASSLTPYGYTF. The V and J genes are TRBV7-9 and TRBJ1-2; D gene uncertain. The CDR3 consists of 12 residues. V was clipped by 3 bases and J by 4 bases, with 6 bases between them. Germline assignment: CDR1 SEHNR and CDR2 FQNEAQ (reference sequence).